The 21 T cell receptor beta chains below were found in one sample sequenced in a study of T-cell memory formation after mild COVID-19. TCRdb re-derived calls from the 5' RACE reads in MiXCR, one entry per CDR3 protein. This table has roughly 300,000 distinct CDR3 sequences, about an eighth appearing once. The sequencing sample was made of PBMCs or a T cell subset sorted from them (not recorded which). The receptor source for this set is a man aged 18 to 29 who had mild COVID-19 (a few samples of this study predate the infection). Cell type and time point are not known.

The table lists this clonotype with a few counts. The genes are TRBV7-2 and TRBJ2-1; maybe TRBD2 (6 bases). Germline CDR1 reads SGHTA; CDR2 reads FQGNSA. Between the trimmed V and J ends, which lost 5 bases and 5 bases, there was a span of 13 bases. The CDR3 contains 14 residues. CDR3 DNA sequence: TGTGCCAGCAGCCCGATAGCGGCGAACAATGAGCAGTTCTTC. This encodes CASSPIAANNEQFF.

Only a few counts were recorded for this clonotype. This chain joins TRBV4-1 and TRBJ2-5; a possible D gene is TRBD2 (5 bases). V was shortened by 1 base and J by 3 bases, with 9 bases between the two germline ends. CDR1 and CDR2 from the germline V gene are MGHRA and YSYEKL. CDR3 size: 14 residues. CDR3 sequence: CASSQVPGEETQYF. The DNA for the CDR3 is TGCGCCAGCAGCCAAGTACCCGGGGAAGAGACCCAGTACTTC.

The chain's CDR3 is CASSQEDRDSYGYTF. CDR3 nucleotides: TGTGCCAGCAGCCAAGAAGACAGGGATTCCTATGGCTACACCTTC. This chain uses TRBV4-2 with TRBJ1-2; 7 nucleotides agree with TRBD1. There are 15 residues in the CDR3. The germline V gene encodes CDR1 LGHNA and CDR2 YNFKEQ. V dropped 0 bases and J dropped 4; count of bases not matched to a gene: 5.

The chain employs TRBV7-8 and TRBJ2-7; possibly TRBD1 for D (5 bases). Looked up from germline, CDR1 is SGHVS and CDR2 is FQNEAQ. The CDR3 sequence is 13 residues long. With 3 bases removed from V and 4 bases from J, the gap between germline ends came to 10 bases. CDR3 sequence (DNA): TGTGCCAGCAGCTTCGGCAGGGATTACGAGCAGTACTTC. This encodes CASSFGRDYEQYF.

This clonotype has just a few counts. The chain's CDR3 is CASSQAKGAYNTEAFF. CDR3 in DNA: TGCGCCAGCAGCCAAGCGAAGGGGGCCTATAACACTGAAGCTTTCTTT. V gene TRBV4-1 combines with J gene TRBJ1-1, with 7 bases identical to TRBD1. CDR1 and CDR2 (germline): MGHRA, YSYEKL. CDR3 length equals 16 residues. J gave up 2 bases and V 1 base, and 7 bases lay outside the gene matches.

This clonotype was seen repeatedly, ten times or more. The CDR3 protein is CASSIGQGGQPQHF. The CDR3 DNA sequence: TGTGCCAGCAGCATCGGACAGGGAGGGCAGCCCCAGCATTTT. The chain recombines TRBV5-8 with TRBJ1-5; 8 nucleotides match TRBD1. The V gene end was trimmed by 4 bases and the J gene end by 7 bases; junction bases not matched to a gene: 7. The CDR3 sequence is 14 residues long. The germline CDR1 and CDR2 sequences are SGHTS and YDEGEE.

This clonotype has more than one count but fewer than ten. The CDR3 sequence: CASSFVGLDQFF. CDR3 coding DNA: TGTGCCAGCAGTTTTGTGGGGTTAGACCAGTTCTTC. This sequence joins TRBV12-3 or TRBV12-4 and TRBJ2-1; D remains unclear. CDR3 length: 12 residues. Trimming stripped 3 bases from V and 13 bases from J, with 13 bases between.

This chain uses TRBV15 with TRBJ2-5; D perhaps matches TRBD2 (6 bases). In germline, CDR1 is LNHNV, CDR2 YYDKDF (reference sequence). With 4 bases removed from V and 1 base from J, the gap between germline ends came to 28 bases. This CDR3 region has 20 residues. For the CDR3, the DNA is TGTGCCACCAGCACCATTGGACGGAGCCCGGACGGACTACCCCAAGAGACCCAGTACTTC. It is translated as CATSTIGRSPDGLPQETQYF.

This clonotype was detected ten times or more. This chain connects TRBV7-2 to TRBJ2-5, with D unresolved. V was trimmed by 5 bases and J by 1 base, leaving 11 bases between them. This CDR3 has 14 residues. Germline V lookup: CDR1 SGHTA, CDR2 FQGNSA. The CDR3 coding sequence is TGTGCCAGCAGCCCCCGACATATCCAAGAGACCCAGTACTTC. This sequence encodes CASSPRHIQETQYF.

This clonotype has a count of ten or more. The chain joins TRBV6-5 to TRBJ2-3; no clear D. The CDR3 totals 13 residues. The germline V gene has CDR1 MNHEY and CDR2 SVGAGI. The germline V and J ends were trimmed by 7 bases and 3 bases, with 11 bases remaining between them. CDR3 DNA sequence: TGTGCCAGCATCAGTGAGACGACAGATACGCAGTATTTT. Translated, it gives CASISETTDTQYF.

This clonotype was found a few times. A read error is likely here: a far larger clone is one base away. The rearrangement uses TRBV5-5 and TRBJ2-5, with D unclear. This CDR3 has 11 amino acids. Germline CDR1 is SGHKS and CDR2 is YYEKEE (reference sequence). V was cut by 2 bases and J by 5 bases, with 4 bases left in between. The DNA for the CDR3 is TGTGCCAGCAGCTTTCACGAGACCCAGTACTTC. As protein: CASSFHETQYF.

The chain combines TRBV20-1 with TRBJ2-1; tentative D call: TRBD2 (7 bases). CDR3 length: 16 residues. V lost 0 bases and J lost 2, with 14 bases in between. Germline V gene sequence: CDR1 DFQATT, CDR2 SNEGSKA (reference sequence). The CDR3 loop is CSARDGRGGPYNEQFF. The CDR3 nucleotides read TGCAGTGCTAGAGATGGGCGCGGGGGCCCCTACAATGAGCAGTTCTTC.

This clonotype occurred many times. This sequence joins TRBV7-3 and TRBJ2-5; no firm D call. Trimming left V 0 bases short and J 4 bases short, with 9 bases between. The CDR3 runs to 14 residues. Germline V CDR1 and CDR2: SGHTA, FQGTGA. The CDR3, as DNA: TGTGCCAGCAGCTTAACGGTCGAGGCAGAGACCCAGTACTTC. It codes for CASSLTVEAETQYF.

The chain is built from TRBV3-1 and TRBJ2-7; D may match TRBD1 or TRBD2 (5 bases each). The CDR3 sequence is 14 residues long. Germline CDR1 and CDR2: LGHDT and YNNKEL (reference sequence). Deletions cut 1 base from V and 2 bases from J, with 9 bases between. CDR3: CASSQVWDPYEQYF. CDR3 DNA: TGTGCCAGCAGCCAAGTTTGGGACCCCTACGAGCAGTACTTC.

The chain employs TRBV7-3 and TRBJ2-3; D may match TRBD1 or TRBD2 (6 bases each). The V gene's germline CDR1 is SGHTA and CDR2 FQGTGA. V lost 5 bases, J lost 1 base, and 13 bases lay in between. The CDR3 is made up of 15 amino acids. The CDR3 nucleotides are TGTGCCAGCAGCGCTGGGGGGCTAGGCACAGATACGCAGTATTTT. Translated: CASSAGGLGTDTQYF.

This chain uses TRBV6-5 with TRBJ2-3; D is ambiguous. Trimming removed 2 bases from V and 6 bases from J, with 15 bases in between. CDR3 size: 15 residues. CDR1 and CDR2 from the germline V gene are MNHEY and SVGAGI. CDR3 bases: TGTGCCAGCAGTTACACGGGCCCCCCAAGGGATACGCAGTATTTT. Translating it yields CASSYTGPPRDTQYF.

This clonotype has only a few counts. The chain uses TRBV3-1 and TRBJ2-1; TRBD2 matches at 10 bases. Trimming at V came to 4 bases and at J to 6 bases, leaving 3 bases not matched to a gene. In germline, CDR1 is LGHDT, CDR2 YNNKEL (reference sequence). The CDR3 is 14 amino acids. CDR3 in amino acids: CASSRVAGGNEQFF. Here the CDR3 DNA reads TGTGCCAGCAGCCGAGTAGCGGGGGGCAATGAGCAGTTCTTC.

The CDR3 loop reads CASSVSLNQPQHF. CDR3 sequence (DNA): TGTGCCAGCAGCGTGAGCCTCAATCAGCCCCAGCATTTT. The chain combines TRBV7-8 with TRBJ1-5; D is ambiguous. The V end lost 5 bases, the J end lost 3 bases, and 8 bases lay between the germline ends. CDR1 and CDR2 from the germline V gene are SGHVS and FQNEAQ. This CDR3 is 13 amino acids long.

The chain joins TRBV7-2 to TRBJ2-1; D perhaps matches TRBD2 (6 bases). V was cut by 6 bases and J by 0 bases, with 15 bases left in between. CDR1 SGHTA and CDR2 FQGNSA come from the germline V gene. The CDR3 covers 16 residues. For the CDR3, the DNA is TGTGCCAGCAGGGACGGACGGGGGAGCTCCTACAATGAGCAGTTCTTC. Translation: CASRDGRGSSYNEQFF.

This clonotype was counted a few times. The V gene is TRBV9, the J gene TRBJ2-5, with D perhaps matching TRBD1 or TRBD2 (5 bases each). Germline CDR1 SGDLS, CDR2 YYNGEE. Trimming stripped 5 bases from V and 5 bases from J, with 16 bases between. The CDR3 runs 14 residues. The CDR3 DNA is TGTGCCAGCAGTACCGGGTCGGGGCGGGAGACCCAGTACTTC. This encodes CASSTGSGRETQYF.

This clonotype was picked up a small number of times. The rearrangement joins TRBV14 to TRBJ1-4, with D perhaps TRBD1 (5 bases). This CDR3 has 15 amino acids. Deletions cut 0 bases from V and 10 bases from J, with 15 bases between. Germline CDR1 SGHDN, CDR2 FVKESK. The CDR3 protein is CASSQDGTMSGKLFF. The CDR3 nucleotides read TGTGCCAGCAGCCAAGACGGGACCATGTCGGGAAAACTGTTTTTT.